What follows describes a single T cell receptor beta chain. Its antigen is still unknown. The sample comes from a study of cytotoxic CD8 clonotypes in ibrutinib-treated CLL. Study-wide context: The authors obtained response samples at a median of roughly twelve months of treatment, range 6 to 36.

Regarding the study as a whole: Clonality, elevated at ibrutinib response, dropped back toward baseline at progression. Once treatment began, public clonotypes, which were uncommon, contracted or stayed stable. Relative to age-matched healthy donors, clonality at baseline was higher, and it tracked circulating CD8+ T-cell counts.

The data were produced by immunoSEQ multiplex PCR, yet TCRdb's version contains in-frame clones alone and is incomplete. This table has 150,000 to 200,000 clones, approximately 91% appearing once. CDR1 and CDR2 (germline): MDHEN, SYDVKM. CDR3 length: 12 amino acids. The material was PBMCs, obtained at disease progression, from a patient treated with ibrutinib. V and J are TRBV28 and TRBJ1-2; TRBD1 might be the D (6 bases). The TCR sequence derives from a human donor with chronic lymphocytic leukemia. CDR3 region: CVAGGWDYGYTF. Here the CDR3 DNA reads TGTGTTGCGGGGGGCTGGGACTATGGCTACACCTTC.